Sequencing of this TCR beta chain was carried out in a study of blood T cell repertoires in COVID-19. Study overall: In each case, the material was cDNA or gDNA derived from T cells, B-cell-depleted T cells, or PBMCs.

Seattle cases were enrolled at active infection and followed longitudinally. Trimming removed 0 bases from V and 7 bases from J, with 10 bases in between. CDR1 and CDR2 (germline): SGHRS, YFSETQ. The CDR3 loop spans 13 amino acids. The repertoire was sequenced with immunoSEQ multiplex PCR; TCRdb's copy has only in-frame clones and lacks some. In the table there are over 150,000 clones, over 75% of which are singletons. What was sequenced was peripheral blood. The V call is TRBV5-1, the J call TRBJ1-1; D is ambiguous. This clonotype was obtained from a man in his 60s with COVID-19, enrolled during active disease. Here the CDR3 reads CASSLESEGEAFF. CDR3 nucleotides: TGCGCCAGCAGCTTGGAATCGGAGGGTGAAGCTTTCTTT.